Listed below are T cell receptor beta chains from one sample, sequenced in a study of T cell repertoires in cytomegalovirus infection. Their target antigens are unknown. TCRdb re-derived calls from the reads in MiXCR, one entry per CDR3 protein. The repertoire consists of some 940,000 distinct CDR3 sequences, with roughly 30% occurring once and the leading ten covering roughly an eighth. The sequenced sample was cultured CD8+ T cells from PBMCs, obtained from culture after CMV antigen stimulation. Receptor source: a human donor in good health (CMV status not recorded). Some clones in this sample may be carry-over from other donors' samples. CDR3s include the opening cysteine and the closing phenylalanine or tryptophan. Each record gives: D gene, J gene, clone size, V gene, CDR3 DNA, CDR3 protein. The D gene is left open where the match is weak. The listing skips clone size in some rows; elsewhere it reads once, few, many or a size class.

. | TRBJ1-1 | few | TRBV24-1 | TGTGCCACCCGCATGGGCCAGAACACTGAAGCTTTCTTT | CATRMGQNTEAFF
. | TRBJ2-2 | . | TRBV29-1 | TGCAGCGGGCGCGCGAACACCGGGGAGCTGTTTTTT | CSGRANTGELFF
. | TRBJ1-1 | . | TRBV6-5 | TGTGCCAGCAATCCAGACTGGAACACTGAAGCTTTCTTT | CASNPDWNTEAFF
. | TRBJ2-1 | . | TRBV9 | TGTGCCAGCAGCTCCAAGGACCGGGGGGCCAGCAATGAGCAGTTCTTC | CASSSKDRGASNEQFF
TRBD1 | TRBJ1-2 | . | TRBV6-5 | TGTGCCAGCAGCTCTCCGGGACAGGGGGAATTTTTTGGCTACACCTTC | CASSSPGQGEFFGYTF
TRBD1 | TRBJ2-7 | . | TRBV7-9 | TGTGTCAGCAGCCCGGGACAGTCTTTCTACGAGCAGTACTTC | CVSSPGQSFYEQYF
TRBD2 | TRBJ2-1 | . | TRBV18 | TGTGCCAGCTCACCCTTTAGGGCGGGGGGGCCGAACAATGAGCAGTTCTTC | CASSPFRAGGPNNEQFF
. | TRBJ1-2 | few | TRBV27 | TGTGCCAGCAGTTTATCGGGCAGGGGAGGCTTCTATGGCTACACCTTC | CASSLSGRGGFYGYTF
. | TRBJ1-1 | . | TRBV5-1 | TGCGCCAGCAGCTCGGAGGTCGGCACTGAAGCTTTCTTT | CASSSEVGTEAFF
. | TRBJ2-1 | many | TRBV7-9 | TGTGCCAGCAGAAATGGACACCAGAGCTCCTACAATGAGCAGTTCTTC | CASRNGHQSSYNEQFF
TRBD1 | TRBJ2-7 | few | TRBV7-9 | TGTGCCAGCAGCTTAGTACAGGGGTTGGTCGAGCAGTACTTC | CASSLVQGLVEQYF
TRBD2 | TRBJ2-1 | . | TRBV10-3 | TGTGCCATCAGTGAGACTGGACTAGCGGGATCCTACAATGAGCAGTTCTTC | CAISETGLAGSYNEQFF
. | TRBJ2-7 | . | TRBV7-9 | TGTGCCAGCAGCTTCGAATACGAGCAGTACTTC | CASSFEYEQYF
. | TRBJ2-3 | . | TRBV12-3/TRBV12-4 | TGTGCCAGCCGTCTAGCCCGCACAGATACGCAGTATTTT | CASRLARTDTQYF
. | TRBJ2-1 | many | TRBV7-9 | TGTGCCAGCAGCTTATCTTCCAGGGAGGTACACAATGAGCAGTTCTTC | CASSLSSREVHNEQFF
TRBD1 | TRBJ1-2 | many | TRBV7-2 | TGTGCCAGCAGCTTGGCCCAGGGGGCGCGTGGCTACACCTTC | CASSLAQGARGYTF
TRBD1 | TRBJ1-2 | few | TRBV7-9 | TGTGCCAGCAGCCCGAGCGGGACAGGGCTTAACTATGGCTACACCTTC | CASSPSGTGLNYGYTF
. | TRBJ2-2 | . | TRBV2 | TGTGCCTTAGCCAGCGCGAACACCGGGGAGCTGTTTTTT | CALASANTGELFF
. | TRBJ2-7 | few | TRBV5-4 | TGTGCCAGCAGCTTGTTCGGCAGGGACTCGGGCGAGCAGTACTTC | CASSLFGRDSGEQYF
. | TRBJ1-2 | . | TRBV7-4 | TGTGCCAGCAGCTCAGAGACAGGCGCGGCCTATGGCTACACCTTC | CASSSETGAAYGYTF
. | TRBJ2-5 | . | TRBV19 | TGTGCCAGTAGTTCCTCGGGGTACCAAGAGACCCAGTACTTC | CASSSSGYQETQYF
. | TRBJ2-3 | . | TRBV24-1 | TGTGCCACCAGTGATTTAGAGGAGGGAGATACGCAGTATTTT | CATSDLEEGDTQYF
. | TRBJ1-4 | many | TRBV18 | TGTGCCAGCTCACCAGGGTCAACTAATGAAAAACTGTTTTTT | CASSPGSTNEKLFF
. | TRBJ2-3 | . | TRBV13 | TGTGCCAGCAGCTCCCCGGGGACTAGCACAGATACGCAGTATTTT | CASSSPGTSTDTQYF
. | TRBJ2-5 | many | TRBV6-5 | TGTGCCAGCACCCCACTAGCAGGAGAGACCCAGTACTTC | CASTPLAGETQYF
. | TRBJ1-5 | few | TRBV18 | TGTGCCAGCTCCCTACGAAAAAGGTTGGGGACTGATCTTAGCAATCAGCCCCAGCATTTT | CASSLRKRLGTDLSNQPQHF
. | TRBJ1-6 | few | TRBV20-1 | TGCAGTGCTAATCCCAACTATAATTCACCCCTCCACTTT | CSANPNYNSPLHF
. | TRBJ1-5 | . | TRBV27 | TGTGCCAGCGGATCGGGTTATAGCAATCAGCCCCAGCATTTT | CASGSGYSNQPQHF
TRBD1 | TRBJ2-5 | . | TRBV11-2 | TGTGCCAGCAGCTCGGGACCCGGACAGGCTGAGACCCAGTACTTC | CASSSGPGQAETQYF
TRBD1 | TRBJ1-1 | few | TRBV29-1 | TGCAGCGTTCCGGACAGGGGCCTCACTGAAGCTTTCTTT | CSVPDRGLTEAFF
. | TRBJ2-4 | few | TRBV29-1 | TGCAGCGTTGAATGGAGGGGCGCTCCCAAAAACATTCAGTACTTC | CSVEWRGAPKNIQYF
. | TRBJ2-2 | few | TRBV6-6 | TGTGCCAGCAGTTACTCGCCCGGGGGTTTCACCGGGGAGCTGTTTTTT | CASSYSPGGFTGELFF
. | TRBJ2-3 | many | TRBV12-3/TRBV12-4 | TGTGCCAGCAGCTTAGTTGGGGACACAGATACGCAGTATTTT | CASSLVGDTDTQYF
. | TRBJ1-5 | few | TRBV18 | TGTGCCAGCTCAGCAGATCTCATCGATCAGCCCCAGCATTTT | CASSADLIDQPQHF
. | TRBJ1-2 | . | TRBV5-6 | TGTGCCAACAGCATCAGGGGAAGGGACTATGGCTACACCTTC | CANSIRGRDYGYTF
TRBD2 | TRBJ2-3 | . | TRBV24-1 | TGTGCCACCAGTGATCCCCTAGCGGGGGCGAGATACACAGATACGCAGTATTTT | CATSDPLAGARYTDTQYF
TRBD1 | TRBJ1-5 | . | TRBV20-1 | TGCAGTGCACGAGCAGGGGGGGGGAGCAATCAGCCCCAGCATTTT | CSARAGGGSNQPQHF
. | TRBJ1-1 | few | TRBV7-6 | TGTGCCAGCAGCCTGGAGGAGGGCGCGGTGAACACTGAAGCTTTCTTT | CASSLEEGAVNTEAFF
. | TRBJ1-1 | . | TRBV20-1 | TGCAGTGCTCTCCGGGACACTGAAGCTTTCTTT | CSALRDTEAFF
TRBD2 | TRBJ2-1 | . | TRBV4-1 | TGCGCCAGCAGCCAAGATGAGGGGAAACAGCGGGGGGGCATCCCTGAGCAGTTCTTC | CASSQDEGKQRGGIPEQFF
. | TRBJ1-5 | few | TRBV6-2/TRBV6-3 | TGTGCCAGCAGTTACCAGGGAGAGGATCAGCCCCAGCATTTT | CASSYQGEDQPQHF
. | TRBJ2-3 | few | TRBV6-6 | TGTGCCAGCAGTCGCGACGGGGGTCGGACAGATACGCAGTATTTT | CASSRDGGRTDTQYF
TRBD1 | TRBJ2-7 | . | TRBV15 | TGTGCCACCAGCGCCCGGGACAGCGTTCAGCAGTACTTC | CATSARDSVQQYF
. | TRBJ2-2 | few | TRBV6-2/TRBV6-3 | TGTGCCAGCAGTTATCGGGGTTTCGACACCGGGGAGCTGTTTTTT | CASSYRGFDTGELFF
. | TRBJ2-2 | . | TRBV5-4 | TGTGCCAGCAGCAGGCTCAGGGAGCTAAACGGGGAGCTGTTTTTT | CASSRLRELNGELFF
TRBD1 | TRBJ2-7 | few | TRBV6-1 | TGTGCCAGCAGAGCAGGGACAGAATACGAGCAGTACTTC | CASRAGTEYEQYF
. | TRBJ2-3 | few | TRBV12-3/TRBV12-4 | TGTGCCAGCAGCAAATCAGATACGCAGTATTTT | CASSKSDTQYF
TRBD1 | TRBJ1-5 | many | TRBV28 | TGTGCCAGCATCTTCAGGGGACAGTTTGGAAGCAATCAGCCCCAGCATTTT | CASIFRGQFGSNQPQHF
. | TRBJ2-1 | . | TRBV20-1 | TGCAGTGCTAGAATCCCCCTCAGATACTACAATGAGCAGTTCTTC | CSARIPLRYYNEQFF
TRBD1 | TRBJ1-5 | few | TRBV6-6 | TGTGCCAGCAGGGACAGGATTGATAGCAATCAGCCCCAGCATTTT | CASRDRIDSNQPQHF
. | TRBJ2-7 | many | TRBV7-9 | TGTGCCAGCAGCTTGGACTTCGCCTACGAGCAGTACTTC | CASSLDFAYEQYF
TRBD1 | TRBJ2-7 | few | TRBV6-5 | TGTGCCAGCAGTTACTCGACGACAGGGGGCGACGAGCAGTACTTC | CASSYSTTGGDEQYF
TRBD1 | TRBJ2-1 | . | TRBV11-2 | TGTGCCAGCAGCCCTCCGGGACAGGGGGCCTTCCATTCCCCCTACAATGAGCAGTTCTTC | CASSPPGQGAFHSPYNEQFF
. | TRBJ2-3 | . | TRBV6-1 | TGTGCCAGCAGTGAAGCGTTAGCTAGCACAGATACGCAGTATTTT | CASSEALASTDTQYF